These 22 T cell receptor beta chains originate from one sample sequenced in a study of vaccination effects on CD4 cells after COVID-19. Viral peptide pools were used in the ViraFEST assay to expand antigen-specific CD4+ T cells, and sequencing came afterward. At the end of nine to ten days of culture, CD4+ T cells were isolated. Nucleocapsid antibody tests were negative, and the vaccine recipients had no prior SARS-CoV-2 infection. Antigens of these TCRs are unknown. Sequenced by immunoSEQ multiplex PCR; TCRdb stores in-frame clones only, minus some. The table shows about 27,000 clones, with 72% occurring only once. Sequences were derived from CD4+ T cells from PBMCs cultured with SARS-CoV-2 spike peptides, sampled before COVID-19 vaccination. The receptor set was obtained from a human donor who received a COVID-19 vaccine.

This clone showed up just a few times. Here the CDR3 reads CASSAYSGANVLTF. CDR3 sequence (DNA): TGTGCCAGCAGCGCGTACTCTGGGGCCAACGTCCTGACTTTC. J is TRBJ2-6 and V is TRBV9, with no clear D. Germline assignment: CDR1 SGDLS and CDR2 YYNGEE. The CDR3 runs 14 residues. V was pared by 3 bases and J by 0 bases, with 4 bases between.

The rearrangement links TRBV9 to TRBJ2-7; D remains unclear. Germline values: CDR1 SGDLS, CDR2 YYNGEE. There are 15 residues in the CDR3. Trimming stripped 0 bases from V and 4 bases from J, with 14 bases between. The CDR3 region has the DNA TGTGCCAGCAGCGTAGCAGCTACCCCTGCGTACGAGCAGTACTTC. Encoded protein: CASSVAATPAYEQYF. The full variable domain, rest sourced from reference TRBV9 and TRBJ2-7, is DSGVTQTPKHLITATGQRVTLRCSPRSGDLSVYWYQQSLDQGLQFLIQYYNGEERAKGNILERFSAQQFPDLHSELNLSSLELGDSALYFCASSVAATPAYEQYFGPGTRLTVT.

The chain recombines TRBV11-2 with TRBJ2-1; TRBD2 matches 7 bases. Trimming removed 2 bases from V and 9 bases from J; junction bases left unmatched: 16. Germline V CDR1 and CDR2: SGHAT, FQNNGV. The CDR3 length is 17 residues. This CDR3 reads CASSLIGQAGRFGEQFF. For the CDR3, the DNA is TGTGCCAGCAGCTTAATCGGCCAAGCGGGACGATTCGGTGAGCAGTTCTTC.

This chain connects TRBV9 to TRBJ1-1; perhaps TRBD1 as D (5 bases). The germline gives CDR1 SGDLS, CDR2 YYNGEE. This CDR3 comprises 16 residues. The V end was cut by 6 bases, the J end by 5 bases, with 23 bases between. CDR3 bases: TGTGCCAGCACTCCGGGTTCGGGGACCGCTATAACTGAAGCTTTCTTT. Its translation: CASTPGSGTAITEAFF. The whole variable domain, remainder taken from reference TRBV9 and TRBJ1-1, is DSGVTQTPKHLITATGQRVTLRCSPRSGDLSVYWYQQSLDQGLQFLIQYYNGEERAKGNILERFSAQQFPDLHSELNLSSLELGDSALYFCASTPGSGTAITEAFFGQGTRLTVV.

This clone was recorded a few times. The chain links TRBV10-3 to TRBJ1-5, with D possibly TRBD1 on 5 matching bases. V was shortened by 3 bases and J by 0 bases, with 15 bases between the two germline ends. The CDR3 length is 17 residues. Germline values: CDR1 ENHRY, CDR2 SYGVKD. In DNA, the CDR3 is TGTGCCATCAGTGAATACTTGGACACCGATAGCAATCAGCCCCAGCATTTT. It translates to CAISEYLDTDSNQPQHF.

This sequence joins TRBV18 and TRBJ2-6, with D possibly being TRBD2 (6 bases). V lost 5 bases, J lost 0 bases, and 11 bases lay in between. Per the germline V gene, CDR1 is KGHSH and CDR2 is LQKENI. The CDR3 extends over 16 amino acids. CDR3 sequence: CASSSAGRSGANVLTF. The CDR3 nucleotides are TGTGCCAGCTCATCGGCGGGGCGCTCTGGGGCCAACGTCCTGACTTTC.

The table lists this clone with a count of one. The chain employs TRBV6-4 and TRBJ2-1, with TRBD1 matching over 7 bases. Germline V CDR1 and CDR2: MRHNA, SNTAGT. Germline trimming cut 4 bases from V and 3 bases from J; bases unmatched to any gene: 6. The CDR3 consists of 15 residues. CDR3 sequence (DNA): TGTGCCAGCAGTGTGACGACAGGGAACTACAATGAGCAGTTCTTC. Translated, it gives CASSVTTGNYNEQFF.

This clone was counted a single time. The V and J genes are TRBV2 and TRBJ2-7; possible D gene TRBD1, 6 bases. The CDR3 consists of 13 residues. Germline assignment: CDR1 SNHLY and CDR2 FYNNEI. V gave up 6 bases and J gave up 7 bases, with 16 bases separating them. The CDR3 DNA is TGTGCCAGCAGCCCGGACAGTTTTATGGAGCAGTACTTC. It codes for CASSPDSFMEQYF.

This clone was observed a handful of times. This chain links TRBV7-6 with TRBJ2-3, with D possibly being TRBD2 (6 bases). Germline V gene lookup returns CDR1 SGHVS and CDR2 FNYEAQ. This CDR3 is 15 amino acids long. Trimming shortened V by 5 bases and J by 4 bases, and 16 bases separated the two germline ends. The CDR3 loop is CASSQLTGASDTQYF. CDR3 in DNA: TGTGCCAGCAGCCAACTCACGGGAGCGTCAGATACGCAGTATTTT.

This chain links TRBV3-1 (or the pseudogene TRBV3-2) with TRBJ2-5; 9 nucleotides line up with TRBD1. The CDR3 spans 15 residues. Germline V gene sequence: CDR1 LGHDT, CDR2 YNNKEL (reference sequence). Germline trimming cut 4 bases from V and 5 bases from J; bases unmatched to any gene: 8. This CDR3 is CASSPSGQGYETQYF. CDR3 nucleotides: TGTGCCAGCAGCCCCTCGGGACAGGGTTATGAGACCCAGTACTTC.

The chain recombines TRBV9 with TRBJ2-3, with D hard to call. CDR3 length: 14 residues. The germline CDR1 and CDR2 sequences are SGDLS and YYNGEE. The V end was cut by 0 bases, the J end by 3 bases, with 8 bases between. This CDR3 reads CASSVEWVTDTQYF. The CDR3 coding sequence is TGTGCCAGCAGCGTAGAATGGGTGACAGATACGCAGTATTTT.

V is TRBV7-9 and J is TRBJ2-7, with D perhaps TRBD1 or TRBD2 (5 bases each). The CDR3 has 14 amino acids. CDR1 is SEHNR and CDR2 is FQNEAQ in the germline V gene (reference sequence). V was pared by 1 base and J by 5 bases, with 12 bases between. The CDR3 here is CASSLDGGVNEQYF. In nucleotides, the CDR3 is TGTGCCAGCAGCTTAGATGGGGGAGTGAACGAGCAGTACTTC.

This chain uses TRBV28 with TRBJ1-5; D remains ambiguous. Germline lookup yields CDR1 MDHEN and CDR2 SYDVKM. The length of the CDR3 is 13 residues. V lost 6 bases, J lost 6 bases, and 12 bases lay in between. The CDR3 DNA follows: TGTGCCAGCAGCGCGCGGAGGGTTCAGCCCCAGCATTTT. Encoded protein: CASSARRVQPQHF. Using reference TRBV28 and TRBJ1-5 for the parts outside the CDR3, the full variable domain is DVKVTQSSRYLVKRTGEKVFLECVQDMDHENMFWYRQDPGLGLRLIYFSYDVKMKEKGDIPEGYSVSREKKERFSLILESASTNQTSMYLCASSARRVQPQHFGDGTRLSIL.

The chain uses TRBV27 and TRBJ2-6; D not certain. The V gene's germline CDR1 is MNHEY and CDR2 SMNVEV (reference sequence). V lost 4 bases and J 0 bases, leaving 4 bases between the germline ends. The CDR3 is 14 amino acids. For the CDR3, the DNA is TGTGCCAGCAGTTCCTTCTCTGGGGCCAACGTCCTGACTTTC. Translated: CASSSFSGANVLTF.

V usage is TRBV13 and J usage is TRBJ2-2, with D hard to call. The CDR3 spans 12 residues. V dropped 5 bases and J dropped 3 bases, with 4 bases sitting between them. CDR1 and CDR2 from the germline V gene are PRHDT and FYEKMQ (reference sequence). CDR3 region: CASSAYTGELFF. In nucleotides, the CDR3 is TGTGCCAGCAGCGCCTACACCGGGGAGCTGTTTTTT. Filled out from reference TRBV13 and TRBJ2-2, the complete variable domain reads AAGVIQSPRHLIKEKRETATLKCYPIPRHDTVYWYQQGPGQDPQFLISFYEKMQSDKGSIPDRFSAQQFSDYHSELNMSSLELGDSALYFCASSAYTGELFFGEGSRLTVL.

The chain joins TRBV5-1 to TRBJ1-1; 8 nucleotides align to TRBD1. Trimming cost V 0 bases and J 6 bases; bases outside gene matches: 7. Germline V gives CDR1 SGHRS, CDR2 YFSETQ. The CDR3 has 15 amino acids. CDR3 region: CASSLDRTGISEAFF. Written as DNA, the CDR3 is TGCGCCAGCAGCTTGGATCGGACAGGGATATCTGAAGCTTTCTTT.

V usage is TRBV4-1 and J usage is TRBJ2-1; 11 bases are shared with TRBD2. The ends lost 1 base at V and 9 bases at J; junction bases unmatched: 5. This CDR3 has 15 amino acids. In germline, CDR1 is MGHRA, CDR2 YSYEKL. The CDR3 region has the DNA TGCGCCAGCAGCCAAGGACTAGCGGGACAGGGTGAGCAGTTCTTC. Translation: CASSQGLAGQGEQFF.

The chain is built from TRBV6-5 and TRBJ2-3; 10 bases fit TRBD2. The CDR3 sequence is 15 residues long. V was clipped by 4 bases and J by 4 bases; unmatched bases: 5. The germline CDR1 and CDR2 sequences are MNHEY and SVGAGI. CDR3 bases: TGTGCCAGCAGTTCCCAGCGGGGGGGCCCAGATACGCAGTATTTT. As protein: CASSSQRGGPDTQYF.

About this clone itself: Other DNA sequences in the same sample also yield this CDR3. The CDR3 DNA follows: TGCGCCAGCAGCTTGGAGACGGGGAACTATGGCTACACCTTC. Translated, it gives CASSLETGNYGYTF. The gene calls are TRBV5-1 and TRBJ1-2; no firm D call. The V gene lost 0 bases and the J gene lost 2 bases, with 8 bases spanning the gap. This CDR3 spans 14 amino acids. The germline gives CDR1 SGHRS, CDR2 YFSETQ.

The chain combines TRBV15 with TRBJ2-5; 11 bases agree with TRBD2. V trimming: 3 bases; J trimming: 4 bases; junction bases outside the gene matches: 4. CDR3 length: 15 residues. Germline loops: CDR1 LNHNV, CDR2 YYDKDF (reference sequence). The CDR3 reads CATSRGLAGGETQYF. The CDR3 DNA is TGTGCCACCAGCAGGGGTCTAGCGGGAGGAGAGACCCAGTACTTC.

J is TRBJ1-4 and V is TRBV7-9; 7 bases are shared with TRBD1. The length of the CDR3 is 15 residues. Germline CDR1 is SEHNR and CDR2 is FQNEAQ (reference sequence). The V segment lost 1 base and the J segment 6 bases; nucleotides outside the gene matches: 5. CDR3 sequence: CASSLGQGFDEKLFF. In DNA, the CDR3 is TGTGCCAGCAGCTTAGGACAGGGTTTTGATGAAAAACTGTTTTTT.

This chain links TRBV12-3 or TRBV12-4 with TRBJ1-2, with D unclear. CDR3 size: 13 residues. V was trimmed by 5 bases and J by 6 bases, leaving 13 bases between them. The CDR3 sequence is CASSLRPGDGYTF. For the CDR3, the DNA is TGTGCCAGCAGTCTAAGACCCGGGGATGGCTACACCTTC.